The rows below give T cell receptor beta chains drawn from one sample of a study of cytomegalovirus exposure and HLA in healthy donors. Data came from immunoSEQ multiplex PCR; TCRdb stores just in-frame clones and leaves some out. The sample lists roughly 180,000 clones, over 65% occurring once. Sequencing was done on a sample of PBMCs. The receptors stem from a man between 18 and 29 years old in good health and CMV-seronegative. The CDR3 runs from the conserved cysteine through the conserved F or W. The order of the fields is D gene, J gene, CDR3 length, V gene, clone size, CDR3 protein, CDR3 DNA. A D gene is named only where the DNA matches it firmly. For some rows the clone size is stated as once, few or many, or as a class when expanded; others skip it.

>-|TRBJ1-2|18|TRBV28|-
CASSLGGRGVRANYGYTF
TGTGCCAGCAGTTTGGGTGGGAGGGGCGTAAGGGCTAACTATGGCTACACCTTC
>TRBD1|TRBJ1-1|14|TRBV2|-
CASTRQGRNTEAFF
TGTGCCAGCACCCGACAGGGGCGGAACACTGAAGCTTTCTTT
>TRBD1|TRBJ2-3|15|TRBV5-1|few
CASSPGTGVTDTQYF
TGCGCCAGCAGCCCCGGGACAGGGGTGACAGATACGCAGTATTTT
>TRBD1|TRBJ2-7|14|TRBV7-3|once
CASSRTGSTYEQYF
TGTGCCAGCAGCCGGACAGGGAGTACCTACGAGCAGTACTTC
>-|TRBJ2-1|13|TRBV6-6|-
CASRQGLLGEQFF
TGTGCCAGCAGGCAAGGACTCCTCGGAGAGCAGTTCTTC
>-|TRBJ2-6|19|TRBV27|-
CASSILQGTLGSGANVLTF
TGTGCCAGCAGTATCTTACAGGGTACCTTGGGCTCTGGGGCCAACGTCCTGACTTTC
>-|TRBJ1-2|14|TRBV5-4|-
CASSSAGSRYGYTF
TGTGCCAGCAGTTCTGCAGGGTCTCGCTATGGCTACACCTTC
>-|TRBJ2-3|14|TRBV27|-
CASSSPGSIDTQYF
TGTGCCAGCAGCTCTCCGGGTAGTATCGATACGCAGTATTTT
>-|TRBJ2-5|15|TRBV7-2|few
CASSARWGLEETQYF
TGTGCCAGCAGCGCCCGGTGGGGGCTAGAAGAGACCCAGTACTTC
>-|TRBJ1-5|14|TRBV18|-
CASSPPQGGQPQHF
TGTGCCAGCTCACCACCACAGGGCGGTCAGCCCCAGCATTTT
>TRBD1|TRBJ1-1|16|TRBV30|-
CAWSVPGQGASTEAFF
TGTGCCTGGAGTGTCCCGGGACAGGGGGCGAGCACTGAAGCTTTCTTT
>TRBD1|TRBJ1-1|15|TRBV6-6|-
CASSYLGQSDAEAFF
TGTGCCAGCAGTTACCTGGGACAGTCGGACGCTGAAGCTTTCTTT
>-|TRBJ1-2|13|TRBV5-4|once
CASTLTGTGGYTF
TGTGCCAGCACCCTTACCGGGACTGGTGGCTACACCTTC
>TRBD1|TRBJ1-5|17|TRBV6-1|-
CASSVASGTGGGQPQHF
TGTGCCAGCAGTGTTGCCTCCGGGACAGGGGGCGGGCAGCCCCAGCATTTT
>TRBD1|TRBJ1-3|15|TRBV29-1|-
CSVAGEQGAGNTIYF
TGCAGCGTTGCGGGGGAACAGGGGGCTGGAAACACCATATATTTT
>-|TRBJ2-1|18|TRBV7-9|-
CASSQKNRVEGSYNEQFF
TGTGCCAGCAGCCAGAAGAACAGGGTAGAAGGCTCCTACAATGAGCAGTTCTTC
>-|TRBJ1-2|15|TRBV5-6|-
CASSVPGLIPGSYTF
TGTGCCAGCAGCGTTCCGGGACTGATCCCTGGGAGCTACACCTTC
>-|TRBJ1-1|14|TRBV9|-
CASSVGGWLTEAFF
TGTGCCAGCAGCGTCGGGGGTTGGCTCACTGAAGCTTTCTTT
>TRBD1|TRBJ1-6|14|TRBV27|few
CASSIDRAGSPLHF
TGTGCCAGCAGCATAGACAGGGCTGGATCACCCCTCCACTTT
>TRBD2|TRBJ2-1|13|TRBV5-4|few
CASSLAGDNEQFF
TGTGCCAGCAGCCTCGCGGGGGACAATGAGCAGTTCTTC
>-|TRBJ1-2|14|TRBV5-1|-
CASSLELTTYGYTF
TGCGCCAGCAGCTTGGAACTGACTACTTATGGCTACACCTTC
>TRBD2|TRBJ2-7|16|TRBV19|few
CATQRAVASGTYEQYF
TGTGCCACCCAAAGGGCCGTGGCTAGCGGAACCTACGAGCAGTACTTC
>TRBD1|TRBJ1-2|14|TRBV5-1|-
CASSDSTGVHGYTF
TGCGCCAGCAGCGATTCAACAGGGGTACATGGCTACACCTTC
>-|TRBJ2-7|14|TRBV5-1|-
CASSSSRDKYEQYF
TGCGCCAGCAGCTCGTCCCGGGACAAATACGAGCAGTACTTC
>-|TRBJ2-2|16|TRBV5-6|once
CASSFRPRGRTGELFF
TGTGCCAGCAGCTTCCGGCCCAGAGGGCGAACCGGGGAGCTGTTTTTT
>-|TRBJ2-3|13|TRBV28|-
CAIVASGTDTQYF
TGTGCCATTGTCGCTAGCGGCACAGATACGCAGTATTTT
>-|TRBJ1-5|14|TRBV4-2|-
CASSQGTGNQPQHF
TGTGCCAGCAGCCAAGGGACAGGCAATCAGCCCCAGCATTTT
>TRBD1|TRBJ2-7|15|TRBV7-3|-
CASSPTGGLGYEQYF
TGTGCCAGCAGCCCTACAGGGGGCCTTGGGTACGAGCAGTACTTC
>-|TRBJ1-2|14|TRBV19|-
CASRRAQGNYGYTF
TGTGCCAGTAGGAGAGCCCAGGGAAACTATGGCTACACCTTC
>-|TRBJ1-1|12|TRBV30|few
CAWSVTIVEAFF
TGTGCCTGGAGTGTAACGATAGTTGAAGCTTTCTTT
>TRBD1|TRBJ1-1|18|TRBV27|-
CASSPGTGGIIRNTEAFF
TGTGCCAGCAGTCCCGGGACAGGGGGCATTATACGGAACACTGAAGCTTTCTTT
>-|TRBJ1-5|15|TRBV6-1|-
CASSEGGGPNQPQHF
TGTGCCAGCAGTGAAGGGGGCGGACCGAATCAGCCCCAGCATTTT
>-|TRBJ1-1|13|TRBV28|-
CASADRGNTEAFF
TGTGCCAGCGCAGACAGAGGGAACACTGAAGCTTTCTTT
>-|TRBJ1-1|14|TRBV29-1|-
CSVDFLTADSEAFF
TGCAGCGTTGACTTTCTAACCGCCGATTCTGAAGCTTTCTTT
>-|TRBJ2-1|12|TRBV18|few
CASSPTGNEQFF
TGTGCCAGCTCACCTACGGGCAATGAGCAGTTCTTC
>-|TRBJ1-2|15|TRBV5-1|-
CASSLSGTSNYGYTF
TGCGCCAGCAGCTTGTCGGGGACTTCTAACTATGGCTACACCTTC
>TRBD2|TRBJ2-1|15|TRBV28|-
CASSLGLAGGTRQFF
TGTGCCAGCAGTTTGGGTCTAGCGGGAGGGACACGGCAGTTCTTC
>-|TRBJ1-3|15|TRBV9|-
CASSPSFGPGNTIYF
TGTGCCAGCAGCCCGAGTTTTGGTCCTGGAAACACCATATATTTT
>-|TRBJ2-5|16|TRBV5-8|-
CASSLVPGLNRETQYF
TGTGCCAGCAGCTTGGTCCCCGGACTTAATAGGGAGACCCAGTACTTC
>TRBD2|TRBJ2-1|15|TRBV2|-
CASIRLAASYNEQFF
TGTGCCAGCATTAGACTAGCGGCCTCCTACAATGAGCAGTTCTTC
>-|TRBJ1-6|15|TRBV30|-
CAWSVRGGAASPLHF
TGTGCCTGGAGTGTACGAGGGGGGGCTGCTTCACCCCTCCACTTT
>-|TRBJ1-1|10|TRBV29-1|-
CSVNQQGAFF
TGCAGCGTTAACCAGCAGGGAGCTTTCTTT
>TRBD2|TRBJ2-2|17|TRBV4-2|-
CASNPGRESANTGELFF
TGTGCCAGCAACCCCGGGCGGGAGTCCGCGAACACCGGGGAGCTGTTTTTT